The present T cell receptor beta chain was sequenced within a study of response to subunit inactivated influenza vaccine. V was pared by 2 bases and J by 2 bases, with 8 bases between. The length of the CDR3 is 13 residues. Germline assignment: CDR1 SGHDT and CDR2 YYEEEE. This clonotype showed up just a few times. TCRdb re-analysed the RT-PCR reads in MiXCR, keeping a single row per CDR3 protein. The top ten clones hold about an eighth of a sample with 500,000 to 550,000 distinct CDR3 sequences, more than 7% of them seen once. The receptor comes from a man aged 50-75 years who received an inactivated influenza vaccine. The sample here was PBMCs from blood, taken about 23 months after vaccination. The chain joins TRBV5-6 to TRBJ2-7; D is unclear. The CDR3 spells CASSFPDAYEQYF. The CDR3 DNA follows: TGTGCCAGCAGCTTTCCTGATGCCTACGAGCAGTACTTC.